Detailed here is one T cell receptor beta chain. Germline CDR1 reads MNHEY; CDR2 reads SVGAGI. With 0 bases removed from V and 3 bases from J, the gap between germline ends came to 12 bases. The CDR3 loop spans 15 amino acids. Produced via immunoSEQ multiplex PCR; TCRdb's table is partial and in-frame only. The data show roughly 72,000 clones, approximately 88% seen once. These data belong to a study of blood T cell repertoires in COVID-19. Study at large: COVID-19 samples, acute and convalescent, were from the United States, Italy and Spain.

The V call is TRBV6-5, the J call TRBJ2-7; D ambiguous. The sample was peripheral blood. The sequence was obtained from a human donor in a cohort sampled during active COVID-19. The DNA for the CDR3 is TGTGCCAGCAGTTACTCGTCCGCGAACTTCTACGAGCAGTACTTC. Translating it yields CASSYSSANFYEQYF.